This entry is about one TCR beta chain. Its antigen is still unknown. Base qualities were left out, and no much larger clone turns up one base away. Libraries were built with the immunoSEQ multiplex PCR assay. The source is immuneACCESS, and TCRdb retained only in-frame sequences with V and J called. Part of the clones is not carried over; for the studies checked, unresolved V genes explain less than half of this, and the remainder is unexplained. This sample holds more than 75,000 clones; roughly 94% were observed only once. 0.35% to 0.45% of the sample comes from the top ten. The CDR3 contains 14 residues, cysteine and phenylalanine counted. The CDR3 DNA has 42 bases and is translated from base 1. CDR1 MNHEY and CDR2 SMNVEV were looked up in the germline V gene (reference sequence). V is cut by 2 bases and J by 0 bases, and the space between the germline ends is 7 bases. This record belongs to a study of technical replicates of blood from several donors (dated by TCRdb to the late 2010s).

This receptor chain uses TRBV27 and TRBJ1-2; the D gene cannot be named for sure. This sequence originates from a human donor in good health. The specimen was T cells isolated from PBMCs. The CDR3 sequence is CASSLSQANYGYTF. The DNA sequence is TGTGCCAGCAGTTTAAGCCAGGCTAACTATGGCTACACCTTC.